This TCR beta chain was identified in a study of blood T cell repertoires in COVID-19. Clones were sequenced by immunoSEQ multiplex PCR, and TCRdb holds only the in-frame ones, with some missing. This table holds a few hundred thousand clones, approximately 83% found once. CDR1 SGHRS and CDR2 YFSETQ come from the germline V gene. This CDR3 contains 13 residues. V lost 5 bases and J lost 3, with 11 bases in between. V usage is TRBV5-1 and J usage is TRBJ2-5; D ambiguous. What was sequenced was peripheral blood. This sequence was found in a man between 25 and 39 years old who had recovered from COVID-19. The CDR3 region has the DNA TGCGCCAGCAGTTTGAACCGGGAAGAGACCCAGTACTTC. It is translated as CASSLNREETQYF. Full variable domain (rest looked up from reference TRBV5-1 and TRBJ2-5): KAGVTQTPRYLIKTRGQQVTLSCSPISGHRSVSWYQQTPGQGLQFLFEYFSETQRNKGNFPGRFSGRQFSNSRSEMNVSTLELGDSALYLCASSLNREETQYFGPGTRLLVL.